This TCR beta chain was found in a study of blood T cell repertoires in COVID-19. Looking at the study overall: Samples representing acute and convalescent COVID-19 were sourced from the United States, Italy and Spain. The cDNA or gDNA used as material had been derived from T cells, B-cell-depleted T cells, or PBMCs.

Germline CDR1 and CDR2: LNHDA and SQIVND (reference sequence). The ends lost 5 bases at V and 6 bases at J; junction bases unmatched: 8. The CDR3 contains 15 residues. Data came from immunoSEQ multiplex PCR; TCRdb stores just in-frame clones and leaves some out. The top ten clones hold about 2.2% of a sample with around 280,000 clones, about 86% of them seen once. This sequence originates from a woman in her 30s who had recovered from COVID-19. The rearrangement joins TRBV19 to TRBJ1-4, with TRBD1 matching 8 bases. Input material: peripheral blood. CDR3 protein: CASSPPTGDYEKLFF. The CDR3 DNA sequence: TGTGCCAGTAGTCCGCCGACAGGGGATTATGAAAAACTGTTTTTT. The whole variable domain, remainder taken from reference TRBV19 and TRBJ1-4, is DGGITQSPKYLFRKEGQNVTLSCEQNLNHDAMYWYRQDPGQGLRLIYYSQIVNDFQKGDIAEGYSVSREKKESFPLTVTSAQKNPTAFYLCASSPPTGDYEKLFFGSGTQLSVL.